This T cell receptor (beta chain) derives from a study of control samples from healthy donors and cancer patients. This clone was seen more than once but under ten times. The table came from immunoSEQ multiplex PCR; TCRdb's copy has only in-frame clones and leaves some out. Among roughly 100,000 clones listed, 85% to 90% were seen once. This clonotype was obtained from a man aged 25-40 years in good health. The sequencing sample was made of blood.

CDR3 bases: TGTGCCAGCAGCAACTCAGGGGGCAGGGCTGAAGCTTTCTTT. It is translated as CASSNSGGRAEAFF. This chain uses TRBV3-1 (or the pseudogene TRBV3-2) with TRBJ1-1; 8 bases are a match to TRBD1. The CDR3 runs 14 residues. V dropped 5 bases and J dropped 6; count of bases not matched to a gene: 8. CDR1 and CDR2 from the germline V gene are LGHDT and YNNKEL (reference sequence).